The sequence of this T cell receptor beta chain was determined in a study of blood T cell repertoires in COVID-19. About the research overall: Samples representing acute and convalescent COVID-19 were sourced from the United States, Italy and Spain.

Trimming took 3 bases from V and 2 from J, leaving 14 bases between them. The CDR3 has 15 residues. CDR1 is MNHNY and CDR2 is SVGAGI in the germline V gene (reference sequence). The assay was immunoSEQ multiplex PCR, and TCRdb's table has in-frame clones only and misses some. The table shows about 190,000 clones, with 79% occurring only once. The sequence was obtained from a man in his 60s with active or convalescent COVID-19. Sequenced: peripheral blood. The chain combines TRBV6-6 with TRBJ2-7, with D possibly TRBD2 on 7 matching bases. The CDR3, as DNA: TGTGCCAGCAGTTATAGGGGGGGCGCAGCCTACGAGCAGTACTTC. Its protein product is CASSYRGGAAYEQYF.